This is a list of T cell receptor beta chains from one sample in a study of blood T cells in healthy people across ages. From the 5' RACE reads, TCRdb called clonotypes with MiXCR, one entry per CDR3 protein. This repertoire shows roughly 860,000 distinct CDR3 sequences, around two thirds found once; its top ten account for around a quarter. What was sequenced was blood. Receptor source: a man aged 25-40 years in good health. CDR3s include the opening cysteine and the closing phenylalanine or tryptophan. Each record gives: J gene, clone size, D gene, V gene, CDR3 DNA, CDR3 protein. The D gene is left open where the match is weak. Not every row has a clone size; where given, it reads once, few, many or a size class.

TRBJ2-1	many	NA	TRBV7-9	TGTGCCAGCAGCTTAGTCCTGAGAGATGAGCAGTTCTTC	CASSLVLRDEQFF
TRBJ2-1	NA	NA	TRBV24-1	TGTGCCACCAGTGGACTTAGTAGGAATGAGCAGTTCTTC	CATSGLSRNEQFF
TRBJ2-1	few	NA	TRBV29-1	TGCAGCGTTGTTGCCAGTCTATACAATGAGCAGTTCTTC	CSVVASLYNEQFF
TRBJ1-6	NA	NA	TRBV7-3	TGTGCCAGCAGCTTAACGGTGACAGCGCCTTCACCCCTCCACTTT	CASSLTVTAPSPLHF
TRBJ2-3	NA	NA	TRBV7-2	TGTGCCAGCAGCTTCAGAGCAGGCACAGATACGCAGTATTTT	CASSFRAGTDTQYF
TRBJ2-1	few	TRBD2	TRBV7-3	TGTGCCAGCAGCCCGGGACTAGCGGGGAATTCTGAGCAGTTTTTC	CASSPGLAGNSEQFF
TRBJ2-1	NA	NA	TRBV5-1	TGCGCCAGCAGCTTCGGGACATGTGCCTACAATGAGCAGTTCTTC	CASSFGTCAYNEQFF
TRBJ1-3	NA	NA	TRBV10-3	TGTGCCATCACCACCGGGACGGTAATCTACTCTGGAAACACCATATATTTT	CAITTGTVIYSGNTIYF
TRBJ2-1	NA	NA	TRBV20-1	TGCAGTGCTCGGTCGGGGTCCGGGGCCCTCTCCTACAATGAGCAGTTCTTC	CSARSGSGALSYNEQFF
TRBJ1-2	NA	NA	TRBV20-1	TGCAGTGCTGATCAAGACTATGGCTACACCTTC	CSADQDYGYTF
TRBJ1-2	NA	NA	TRBV6-5	TGTGCCAGCAGCCGCGGGTCTGGCTATGGCTACACCTTC	CASSRGSGYGYTF
TRBJ2-2	NA	TRBD2	TRBV20-1	TGCAGTGCTAGAATTCCCGGACTAGCGGACGGGGAGCTGTTTTTT	CSARIPGLADGELFF
TRBJ2-7	NA	TRBD1	TRBV29-1	TGCAGCGTGGATACAGGGGGCCGGAGCGAGCAGTACTTC	CSVDTGGRSEQYF
TRBJ2-5	few	NA	TRBV7-2	TGTGCCAGCAGCCCCCAAACGTTAGAGACCCAGTACTTC	CASSPQTLETQYF
TRBJ2-5	once	NA	TRBV7-9	TGTGCCAGCAGCTTACCCGGCTTTCAAGAGACCCAGTACTTC	CASSLPGFQETQYF
TRBJ2-7	NA	NA	TRBV14	TGTGCCAGCAGCCATGGGACCGAGCAGTACTTC	CASSHGTEQYF
TRBJ2-7	NA	NA	TRBV7-2	TGTGCCAGCAGCTATTCAGGTGCAAGCGAGCAGTACTTC	CASSYSGASEQYF
TRBJ2-5	few	TRBD2	TRBV7-6	TGTGCCAGCAGCTCGGGCGGGAGACCCTACCAAGAGACCCAGTACTTC	CASSSGGRPYQETQYF
TRBJ1-6	NA	TRBD1	TRBV30	TGTGCCTGGAGCTCCGGGACAGGGTTATCACCCCTCCACTTT	CAWSSGTGLSPLHF
TRBJ2-7	NA	TRBD1	TRBV10-3	TGTGCCATCCGAGGACAGGACTACGAGCAGTACTTC	CAIRGQDYEQYF
TRBJ2-5	NA	NA	TRBV20-1	TGCAGCTCTCAACGTAGGGGCATGGAGACCCAGTACTTC	CSSQRRGMETQYF
TRBJ2-7	once	NA	TRBV6-2/TRBV6-3	TGTGCCAGCAGTTACTCGGTGACAGTCTCCTACGAGCAGTACTTC	CASSYSVTVSYEQYF
TRBJ2-5	NA	NA	TRBV9	TGTGCCAGCAGCCCCCGACTAGAAATGAAACAAGAGACCCAGTACTTC	CASSPRLEMKQETQYF
TRBJ2-1	NA	NA	TRBV5-1	TGCGCCAGCAGCTTGATGGGTTATGATGAGCAGTTCTTC	CASSLMGYDEQFF
TRBJ1-5	NA	NA	TRBV7-2	TGTGCCAGCAGCTTAGACTTGGCGGGCGTTCAGCCCCAGCATTTT	CASSLDLAGVQPQHF
TRBJ2-1	NA	NA	TRBV11-2	TGTGCCAGCAGCCGGATCCAGGGGTCCGCGGACAATGAGCAGTTCTTC	CASSRIQGSADNEQFF
TRBJ2-3	NA	NA	TRBV7-2	TGTGCCAGCAGCCGAGCTAGCCCAGGGGCGGATACGCAGTATTTT	CASSRASPGADTQYF
TRBJ1-5	NA	TRBD1	TRBV20-1	TGCAGCGGGGGTGACAGGGTTCATCAGCCCCAGCATTTT	CSGGDRVHQPQHF